The 17 T cell receptor beta chains listed next were all sequenced from one sample in a study of low-dose radiotherapy and immunotherapy resistance in tumors. Gene-specific TRAV and TRBV primers were used for first-strand cDNA, covering alpha and beta chains. A constant-region primer paired with the V-primer adapter amplified TCRs over about 19 PCR cycles. TCRdb fed the reads into MiXCR, producing one record per CDR3 protein. The sample includes 95,000 to 100,000 distinct CDR3 sequences, under 25% seen only once; the top ten take about 4%. Stated time point: after trial treatment. Indicated treatment: LDRT plus nivolumab, ipilimumab, low-dose cyclophosphamide and aspirin (RACIN trial). Source: PBMCs, taken after low-dose radiotherapy plus immunotherapy. The source is a male donor with prostate cancer.

Many counts were recorded for this clonotype. The chain employs TRBV4-1 and TRBJ1-2; D unclear. The CDR3 runs 14 residues. V was shortened by 0 bases and J by 4 bases, with 9 bases between the two germline ends. Per the germline V gene, CDR1 is MGHRA and CDR2 is YSYEKL. The CDR3, as DNA: TGCGCCAGCAGCCAAGACCGGGAGCCCTATGGCTACACCTTC. Its protein product is CASSQDREPYGYTF.

This clonotype has only one observation. The V gene is TRBV7-2, the J gene TRBJ2-2; D remains ambiguous. CDR1 and CDR2 (germline): SGHTA, FQGNSA. The V and J ends lost 0 bases and 7 bases respectively, with 9 bases between them. The CDR3 is made up of 14 amino acids. As DNA, the CDR3 is TGTGCCAGCAGCTTAGCATGGGAAAACGGGGAGCTGTTTTTT. The encoded protein is CASSLAWENGELFF.

There are many counts of this clonotype. The V call is TRBV5-1, the J call TRBJ2-7; D might be TRBD2 (5 bases). The CDR3 is made up of 13 amino acids. Germline V gene sequence: CDR1 SGHRS, CDR2 YFSETQ. V lost 2 bases and J 5 bases, leaving 11 bases between the germline ends. CDR3 nucleotide sequence: TGCGCCAGCAGCTTTTTAAGAGGGCACGAGCAGTACTTC. Translation gives CASSFLRGHEQYF.

In this sample, this clonotype turned up many times. The V gene is TRBV6-1, the J gene TRBJ2-1; 8 nucleotides line up with TRBD2. Trimming took 3 bases from V and 0 from J; bases not matched to a gene: 1. Germline V lookup: CDR1 MNHNS, CDR2 SASEGT. The CDR3 covers 15 residues. Written as DNA, the CDR3 is TGTGCCAGCAGTGAGCGGGGGGCCTCCTACAATGAGCAGTTCTTC. Its protein is CASSERGASYNEQFF.

The rearrangement joins TRBV5-6 to TRBJ2-5; D assignment may be TRBD1 or TRBD2 (5 bases each). CDR1 and CDR2 from the germline V gene are SGHDT and YYEEEE. Trimming shortened V by 4 bases and J by 4 bases, and 11 bases separated the two germline ends. CDR3 length equals 13 residues. CDR3 sequence reads: CASSRGSRETQYF. In DNA form, the CDR3 reads TGTGCCAGCAGCCGGGGCTCCAGAGAGACCCAGTACTTC.

The table lists this clonotype with many counts. The CDR3 sequence: CASTGENTEAFF. In DNA form, the CDR3 reads TGTGCCAGCACGGGGGAGAACACTGAAGCTTTCTTT. The V gene is TRBV2, the J gene TRBJ1-1, with D perhaps matching TRBD1 (5 bases). V gave up 7 bases and J gave up 1 base, with 7 bases separating them. This CDR3 is built from 12 residues. Germline CDR1 is SNHLY and CDR2 is FYNNEI.

This clonotype was counted a few times. The chain has TRBV12-3 or TRBV12-4 and TRBJ2-7, with a tentative D call TRBD2 (6 bases). Trimming took 7 bases from V and 4 from J, leaving 17 bases between them. The CDR3 sequence is 14 residues long. The CDR3 nucleotides are TGTGCCAGCAACCCGGTGGGGGGTAGGTACGAGCAGTACTTC. This gives the protein CASNPVGGRYEQYF.

The rearrangement uses TRBV12-3 or TRBV12-4 and TRBJ1-1; D is unresolved. Trimming took 5 bases from V and 5 from J, leaving 18 bases between them. CDR3 size: 15 residues. CDR3 coding DNA: TGTGCCAGCAGTCCAATTGGGGTAGTGAGGACTGAAGCTTTCTTT. This translates into CASSPIGVVRTEAFF.

As regards this clonotype: A read error may account for a junction end that differs from germline. The V gene is TRBV11-2, the J gene TRBJ2-7; TRBD2 matches 10 bases. Germline V gene lookup returns CDR1 SGHAT and CDR2 FQNNGV. The CDR3 is 14 amino acids. The CDR3 sequence is CGSRSSGGPYEQYF. The CDR3 nucleotides are TGTGGCAGCAGAAGTAGCGGGGGGCCCTACGAGCAGTACTTC.

The table lists this clonotype with many counts. V usage is TRBV7-9 and J usage is TRBJ1-1; the D gene is possibly TRBD1 (5 bases). The V gene lost 4 bases and the J gene lost 2 bases, with 11 bases spanning the gap. In germline, CDR1 is SEHNR, CDR2 FQNEAQ (reference sequence). The CDR3 is made up of 14 amino acids. The CDR3 DNA sequence: TGTGCCAGCAGCTGGGGAGGGGCCAACACTGAAGCTTTCTTT. This sequence encodes CASSWGGANTEAFF. Full variable domain (missing parts from reference TRBV7-9 and TRBJ1-1): DTGVSQNPRHKITKRGQNVTFRCDPISEHNRLYWYRQTLGQGPEFLTYFQNEAQLEKSRLLSDRFSAERPKGSFSTLEIQRTEQGDSAMYLCASSWGGANTEAFFGQGTRLTVV.

The sample holds many counts of this clonotype. The rearrangement uses TRBV7-2 and TRBJ1-5; D remains unclear. The CDR3 is 14 residues long. Trimming took off 1 base at V and 1 base at J, with 5 bases between the two ends. The germline gives CDR1 SGHTA, CDR2 FQGNSA. CDR3 nucleotide sequence: TGTGCCAGCAGCTTAGGCCCGAGCAATCAGCCCCAGCATTTT. Protein: CASSLGPSNQPQHF. The variable domain in full, with the rest retrieved from reference TRBV7-2 and TRBJ1-5, is GAGVSQSPSNKVTEKGKDVELRCDPISGHTALYWYRQSLGQGLEFLIYFQGNSAPDKSGLPSDRFSAERTGGSVSTLTIQRTQQEDSAVYLCASSLGPSNQPQHFGDGTRLSIL.

The rearrangement links TRBV5-1 to TRBJ1-5, with TRBD1 as a possible D gene (5 bases). This CDR3 spans 15 amino acids. V lost 1 base and J 5 bases, leaving 13 bases between the germline ends. Germline V CDR1 and CDR2: SGHRS, YFSETQ. Here the CDR3 DNA reads TGCGCCAGCAGCTTGTCAAGGGGATGGTATCAGCCCCAGCATTTT. Protein sequence: CASSLSRGWYQPQHF.

Comment on this clonotype: A far larger clone is one nucleotide away, so this likely arose from a read error. This chain connects TRBV27 to TRBJ1-5, with D perhaps matching TRBD1 (5 bases). Germline V CDR1 and CDR2: MNHEY, SMNVEV (reference sequence). CDR3 length: 13 amino acids. V was clipped by 6 bases and J by 4 bases, with 10 bases between them. The DNA for the CDR3 is TGTGCCAGCAGCCCCGGGGCGAATCAGCCCCAGCATTTT. It yields the protein CASSPGANQPQHF.

This clonotype was found many times. The chain has TRBV29-1 and TRBJ2-1, with TRBD2 identical over 12 bases. The CDR3 loop spans 14 amino acids. The V and J ends lost 7 bases and 4 bases, in that order; junction bases with no gene match: 5. The germline V gene has CDR1 SQVTM and CDR2 ANQGSEA. CDR3 loop: CSDLLAGGYNEQFF. As DNA, the CDR3 is TGCAGCGACCTACTAGCGGGGGGTTACAATGAGCAGTTCTTC.

Ten or more counts support this clonotype. The gene calls are TRBV24-1 and TRBJ2-5, with 7 positions matching TRBD2. CDR1 and CDR2 from the germline V gene are KGHDR and SFDVKD. This CDR3 region has 14 residues. Losses at the gene ends were 4 bases for V and 8 bases for J; bases not matched to a gene: 9. The CDR3 loop reads CATSEGGAQSTQYF. CDR3 DNA: TGTGCCACCAGTGAGGGAGGGGCGCAGTCCACCCAGTACTTC.

The V call is TRBV3-1, the J call TRBJ2-5; either TRBD1 or TRBD2 may fit D (5 bases each). The CDR3 is made up of 16 amino acids. V was shortened by 0 bases and J by 2 bases, with 13 bases between the two germline ends. Germline CDR1 reads LGHDT; CDR2 reads YNNKEL (reference sequence). CDR3 bases: TGTGCCAGCAGCCAAGATCTGGGGGTCGGGCAAGAGACCCAGTACTTC. Protein: CASSQDLGVGQETQYF.

On this clonotype: Sequence at one end of the junction differs from germline and may be a read error. V is TRBV5-4 and J is TRBJ1-1; 9 nucleotides line up with TRBD1. Germline values: CDR1 SGHNT, CDR2 YYREEE (reference sequence). The CDR3 totals 15 residues. The CDR3 reads CASSLEGTGNTEALF. CDR3 DNA: TGTGCCAGCAGCTTGGAGGGGACAGGGAACACTGAAGCTCTCTTT.